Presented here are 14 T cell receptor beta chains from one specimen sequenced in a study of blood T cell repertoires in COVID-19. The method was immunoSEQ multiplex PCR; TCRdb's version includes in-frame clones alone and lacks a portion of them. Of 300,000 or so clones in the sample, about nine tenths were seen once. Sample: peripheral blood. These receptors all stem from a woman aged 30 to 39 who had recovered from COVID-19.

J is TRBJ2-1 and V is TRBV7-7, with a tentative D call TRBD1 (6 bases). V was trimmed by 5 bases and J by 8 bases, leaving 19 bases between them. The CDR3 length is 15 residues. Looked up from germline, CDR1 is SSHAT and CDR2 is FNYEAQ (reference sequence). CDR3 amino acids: CASSPYRVKEDEQFF. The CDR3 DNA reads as TGTGCCAGCAGCCCTTACAGGGTAAAGGAGGATGAGCAGTTCTTC.

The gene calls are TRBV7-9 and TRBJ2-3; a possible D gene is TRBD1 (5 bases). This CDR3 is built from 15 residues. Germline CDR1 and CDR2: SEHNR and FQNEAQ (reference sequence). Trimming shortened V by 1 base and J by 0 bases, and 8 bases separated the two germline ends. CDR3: CASSLGQLSTDTQYF. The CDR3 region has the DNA TGTGCCAGCAGCTTAGGACAGTTAAGCACAGATACGCAGTATTTT.

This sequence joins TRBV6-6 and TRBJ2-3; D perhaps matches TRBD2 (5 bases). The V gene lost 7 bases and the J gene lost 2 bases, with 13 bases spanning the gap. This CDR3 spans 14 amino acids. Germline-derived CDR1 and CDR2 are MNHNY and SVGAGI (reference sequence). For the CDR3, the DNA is TGTGCCAGCACCCCTCCCGGGGTCACAGATACGCAGTATTTT. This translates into CASTPPGVTDTQYF.

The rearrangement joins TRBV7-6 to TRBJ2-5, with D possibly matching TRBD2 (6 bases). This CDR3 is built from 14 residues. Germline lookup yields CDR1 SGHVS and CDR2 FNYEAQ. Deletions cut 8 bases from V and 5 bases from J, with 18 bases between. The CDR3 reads CASARVREDETQYF. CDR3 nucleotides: TGTGCCAGCGCACGGGTCAGGGAGGACGAGACCCAGTACTTC. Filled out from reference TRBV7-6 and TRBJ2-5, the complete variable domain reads GAGVSQSPRYKVTKRGQDVALRCDPISGHVSLYWYRQALGQGPEFLTYFNYEAQQDKSGLPNDRFSAERPEGSISTLTIQRTEQRDSAMYRCASARVREDETQYFGPGTRLLVL.

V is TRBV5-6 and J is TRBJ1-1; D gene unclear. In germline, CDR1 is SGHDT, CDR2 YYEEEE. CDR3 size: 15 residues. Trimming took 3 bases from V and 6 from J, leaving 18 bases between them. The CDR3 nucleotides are TGTGCCAGCAGCTCCACCGCCGATAGGCAGGCTGAAGCTTTCTTT. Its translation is CASSSTADRQAEAFF.

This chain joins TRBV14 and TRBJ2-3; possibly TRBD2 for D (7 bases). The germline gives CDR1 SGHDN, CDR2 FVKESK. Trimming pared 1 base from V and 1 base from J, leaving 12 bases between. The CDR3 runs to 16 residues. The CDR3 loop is CASSQVGGGRTDTQYF. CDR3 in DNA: TGTGCCAGCAGCCAAGTAGGGGGGGGGCGCACAGATACGCAGTATTTT.

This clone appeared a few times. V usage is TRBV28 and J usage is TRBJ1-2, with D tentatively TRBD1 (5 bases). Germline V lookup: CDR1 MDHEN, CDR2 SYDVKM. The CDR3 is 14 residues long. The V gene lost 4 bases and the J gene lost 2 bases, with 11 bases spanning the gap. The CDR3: CASSSPGGNYGYTF. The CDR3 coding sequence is TGTGCCAGCAGTTCCCCGGGGGGGAACTATGGCTACACCTTC.

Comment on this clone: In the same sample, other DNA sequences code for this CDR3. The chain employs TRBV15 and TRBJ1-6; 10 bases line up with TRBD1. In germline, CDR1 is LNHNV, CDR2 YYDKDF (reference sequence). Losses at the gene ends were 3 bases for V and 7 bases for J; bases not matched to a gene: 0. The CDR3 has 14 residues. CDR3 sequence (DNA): TGTGCCACCAGCAGGGACAGGGGGAATTCACCCCTCCACTTT. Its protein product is CATSRDRGNSPLHF.

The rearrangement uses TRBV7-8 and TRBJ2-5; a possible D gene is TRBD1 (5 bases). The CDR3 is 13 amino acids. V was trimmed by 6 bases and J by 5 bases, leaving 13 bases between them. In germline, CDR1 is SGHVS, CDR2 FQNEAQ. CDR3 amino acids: CASRGLVTETQYF. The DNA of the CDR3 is TGTGCCAGCAGGGGGCTAGTTACGGAGACCCAGTACTTC.

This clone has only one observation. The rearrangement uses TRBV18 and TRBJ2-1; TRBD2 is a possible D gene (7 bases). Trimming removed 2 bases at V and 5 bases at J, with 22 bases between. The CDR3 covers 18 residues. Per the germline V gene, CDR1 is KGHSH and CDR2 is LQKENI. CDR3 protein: CASSPSIAGGASHNEQFF. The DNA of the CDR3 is TGTGCCAGCTCACCATCTATCGCTGGGGGGGCTTCCCACAATGAGCAGTTCTTC.

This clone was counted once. The CDR3, as DNA: TGTGCCAGCAGGTCCGGACGGGGGTTGGGGAACACTGAAGCTTTCTTT. Translating it yields CASRSGRGLGNTEAFF. The chain uses TRBV11-2 and TRBJ1-1, with TRBD1 as a possible D gene (5 bases). The CDR3 is 16 residues long. CDR1 SGHAT and CDR2 FQNNGV come from the germline V gene. V dropped 6 bases and J dropped 1 base, with 18 bases sitting between them.

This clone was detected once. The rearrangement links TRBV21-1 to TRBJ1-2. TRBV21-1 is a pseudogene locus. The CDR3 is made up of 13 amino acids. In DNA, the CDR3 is TGTGCCAGCAGGTCAAGCGCTGGCTATGGCTACACCTTC. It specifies CASRSSAGYGYTF.

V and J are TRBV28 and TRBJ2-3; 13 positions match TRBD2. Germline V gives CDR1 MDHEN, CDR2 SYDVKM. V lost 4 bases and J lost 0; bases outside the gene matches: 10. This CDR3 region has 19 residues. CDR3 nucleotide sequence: TGTGCCAGCAGTTCTTCCCGACTAGCGGGGGGCTATAGCACAGATACGCAGTATTTT. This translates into CASSSSRLAGGYSTDTQYF.

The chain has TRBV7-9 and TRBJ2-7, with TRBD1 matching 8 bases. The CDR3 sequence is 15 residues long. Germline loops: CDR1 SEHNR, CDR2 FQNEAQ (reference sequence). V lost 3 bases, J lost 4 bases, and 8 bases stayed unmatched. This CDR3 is CASSFGQGGKYEQYF. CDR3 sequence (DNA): TGTGCCAGCAGCTTTGGACAGGGAGGAAAATACGAGCAGTACTTC. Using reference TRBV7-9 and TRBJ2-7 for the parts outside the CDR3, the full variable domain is DTGVSQNPRHKITKRGQNVTFRCDPISEHNRLYWYRQTLGQGPEFLTYFQNEAQLEKSRLLSDRFSAERPKGSFSTLEIQRTEQGDSAMYLCASSFGQGGKYEQYFGPGTRLTVT.